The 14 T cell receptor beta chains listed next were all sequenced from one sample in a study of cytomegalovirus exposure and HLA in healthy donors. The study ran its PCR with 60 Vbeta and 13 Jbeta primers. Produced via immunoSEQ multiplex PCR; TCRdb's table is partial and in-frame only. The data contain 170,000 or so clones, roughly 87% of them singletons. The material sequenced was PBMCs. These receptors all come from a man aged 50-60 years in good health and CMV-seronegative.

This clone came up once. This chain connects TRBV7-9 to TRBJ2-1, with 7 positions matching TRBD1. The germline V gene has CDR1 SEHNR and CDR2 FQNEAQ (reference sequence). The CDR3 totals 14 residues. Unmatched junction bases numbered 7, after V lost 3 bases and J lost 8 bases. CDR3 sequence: CASSLSGQRDEQFF. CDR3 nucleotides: TGTGCCAGCAGCTTGTCGGGACAGAGGGATGAGCAGTTCTTC.

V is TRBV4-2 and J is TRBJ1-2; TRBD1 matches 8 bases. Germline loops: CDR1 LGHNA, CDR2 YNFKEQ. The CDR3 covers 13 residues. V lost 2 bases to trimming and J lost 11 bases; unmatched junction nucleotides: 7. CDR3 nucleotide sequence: TGTGCCAGCAGCCAACCGGAGGACAGGGCTTACACCTTC. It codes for CASSQPEDRAYTF.

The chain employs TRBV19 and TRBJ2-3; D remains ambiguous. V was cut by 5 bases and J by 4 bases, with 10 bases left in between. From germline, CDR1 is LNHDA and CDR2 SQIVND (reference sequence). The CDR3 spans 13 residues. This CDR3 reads CASSAEGSDTQYF. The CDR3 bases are TGTGCCAGTAGTGCGGAAGGTTCAGATACGCAGTATTTT.

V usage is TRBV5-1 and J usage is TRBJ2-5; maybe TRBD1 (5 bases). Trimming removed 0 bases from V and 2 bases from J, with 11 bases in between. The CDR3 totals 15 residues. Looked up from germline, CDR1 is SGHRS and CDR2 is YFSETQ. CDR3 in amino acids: CASSLAAGQQETQYF. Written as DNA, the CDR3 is TGCGCCAGCAGCTTGGCGGCAGGGCAACAAGAGACCCAGTACTTC.

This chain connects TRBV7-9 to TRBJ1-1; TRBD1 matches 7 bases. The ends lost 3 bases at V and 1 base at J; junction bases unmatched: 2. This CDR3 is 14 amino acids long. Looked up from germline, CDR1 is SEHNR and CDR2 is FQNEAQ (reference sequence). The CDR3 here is CASSFRDRNTEAFF. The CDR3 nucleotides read TGTGCCAGCAGCTTTCGGGACAGGAACACTGAAGCTTTCTTT. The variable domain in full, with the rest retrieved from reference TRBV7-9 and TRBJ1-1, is DTGVSQNPRHKITKRGQNVTFRCDPISEHNRLYWYRQTLGQGPEFLTYFQNEAQLEKSRLLSDRFSAERPKGSFSTLEIQRTEQGDSAMYLCASSFRDRNTEAFFGQGTRLTVV.

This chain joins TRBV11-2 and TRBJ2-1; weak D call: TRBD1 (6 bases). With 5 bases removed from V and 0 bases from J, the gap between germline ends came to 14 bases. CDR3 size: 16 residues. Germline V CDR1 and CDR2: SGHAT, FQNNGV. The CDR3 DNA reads TGTGCCAGCAGCCAGATGTCAGGGGCCTCCTACAATGAGCAGTTCTTC. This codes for CASSQMSGASYNEQFF.

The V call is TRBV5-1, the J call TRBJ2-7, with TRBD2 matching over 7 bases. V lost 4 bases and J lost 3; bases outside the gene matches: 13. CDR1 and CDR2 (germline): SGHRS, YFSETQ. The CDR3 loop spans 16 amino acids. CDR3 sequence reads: CASSLPKAGPNYEQYF. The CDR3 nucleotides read TGCGCCAGCAGCCTGCCAAAAGCGGGGCCAAACTACGAGCAGTACTTC. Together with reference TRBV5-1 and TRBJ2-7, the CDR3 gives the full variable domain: KAGVTQTPRYLIKTRGQQVTLSCSPISGHRSVSWYQQTPGQGLQFLFEYFSETQRNKGNFPGRFSGRQFSNSRSEMNVSTLELGDSALYLCASSLPKAGPNYEQYFGPGTRLTVT.

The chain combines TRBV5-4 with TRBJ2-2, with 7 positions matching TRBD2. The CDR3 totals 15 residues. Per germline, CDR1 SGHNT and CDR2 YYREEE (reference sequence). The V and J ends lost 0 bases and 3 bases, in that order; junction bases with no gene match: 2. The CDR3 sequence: CASSLVGGDTGELFF. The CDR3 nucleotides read TGTGCCAGCAGCTTGGTGGGGGGGGACACCGGGGAGCTGTTTTTT. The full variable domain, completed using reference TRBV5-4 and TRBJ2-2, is ETGVTQSPTHLIKTRGQQVTLRCSSQSGHNTVSWYQQALGQGPQFIFQYYREEENGRGNFPPRFSGLQFPNYSSELNVNALELDDSALYLCASSLVGGDTGELFFGEGSRLTVL.

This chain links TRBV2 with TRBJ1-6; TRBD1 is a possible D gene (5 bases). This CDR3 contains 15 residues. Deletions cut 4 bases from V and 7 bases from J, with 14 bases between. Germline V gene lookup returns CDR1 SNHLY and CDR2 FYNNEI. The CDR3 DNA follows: TGTGCCAGCAGTGGGACGGCAGGGCAGAATTCACCCCTCCACTTT. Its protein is CASSGTAGQNSPLHF.

In nucleotides, the CDR3 is TGTGCCAGCAGCTCTGGAGGGACTTTCCAGGATACAAGCTCCTACGAGCAGTACTTC. As protein: CASSSGGTFQDTSSYEQYF. The V and J genes are TRBV7-2 and TRBJ2-7, with D perhaps matching TRBD2 (6 bases). The CDR3 extends over 19 amino acids. V was shortened by 4 bases and J by 0 bases, with 25 bases between the two germline ends. Germline V gene data show CDR1 as SGHTA and CDR2 as FQGNSA.

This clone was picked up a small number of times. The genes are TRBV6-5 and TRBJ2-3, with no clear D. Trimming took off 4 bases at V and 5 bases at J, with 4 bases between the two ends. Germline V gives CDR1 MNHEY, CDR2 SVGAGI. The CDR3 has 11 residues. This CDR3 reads CASSFLDTQYF. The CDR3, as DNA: TGTGCCAGCAGTTTCCTAGATACGCAGTATTTT.

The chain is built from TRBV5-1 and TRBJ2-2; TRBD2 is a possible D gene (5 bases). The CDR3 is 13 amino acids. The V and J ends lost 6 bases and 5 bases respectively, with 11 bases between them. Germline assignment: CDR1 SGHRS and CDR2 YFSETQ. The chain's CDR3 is CASKAVATGELFF. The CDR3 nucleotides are TGCGCCAGCAAAGCGGTAGCGACCGGGGAGCTGTTTTTT.

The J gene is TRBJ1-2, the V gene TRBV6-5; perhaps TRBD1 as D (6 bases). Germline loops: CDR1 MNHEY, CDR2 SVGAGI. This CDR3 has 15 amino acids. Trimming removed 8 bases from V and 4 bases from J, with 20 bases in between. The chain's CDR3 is CASGPVTGSLYGYTF. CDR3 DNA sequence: TGTGCCAGCGGCCCCGTCACAGGGAGTCTCTATGGCTACACCTTC.

CDR3 in amino acids: CASSMSSGGASTGELFF. CDR3 nucleotide sequence: TGTGCCAGTAGTATGTCTAGCGGGGGGGCTAGCACCGGGGAGCTGTTTTTT. The chain couples TRBV19 to TRBJ2-2; 12 nucleotides line up with TRBD2. J was trimmed by 4 bases and V by 3 bases; bases with no gene match: 6. This CDR3 has 17 residues. Looked up from germline, CDR1 is LNHDA and CDR2 is SQIVND (reference sequence). The full variable domain, with the rest looked up from reference TRBV19 and TRBJ2-2, is DGGITQSPKYLFRKEGQNVTLSCEQNLNHDAMYWYRQDPGQGLRLIYYSQIVNDFQKGDIAEGYSVSREKKESFPLTVTSAQKNPTAFYLCASSMSSGGASTGELFFGEGSRLTVL.